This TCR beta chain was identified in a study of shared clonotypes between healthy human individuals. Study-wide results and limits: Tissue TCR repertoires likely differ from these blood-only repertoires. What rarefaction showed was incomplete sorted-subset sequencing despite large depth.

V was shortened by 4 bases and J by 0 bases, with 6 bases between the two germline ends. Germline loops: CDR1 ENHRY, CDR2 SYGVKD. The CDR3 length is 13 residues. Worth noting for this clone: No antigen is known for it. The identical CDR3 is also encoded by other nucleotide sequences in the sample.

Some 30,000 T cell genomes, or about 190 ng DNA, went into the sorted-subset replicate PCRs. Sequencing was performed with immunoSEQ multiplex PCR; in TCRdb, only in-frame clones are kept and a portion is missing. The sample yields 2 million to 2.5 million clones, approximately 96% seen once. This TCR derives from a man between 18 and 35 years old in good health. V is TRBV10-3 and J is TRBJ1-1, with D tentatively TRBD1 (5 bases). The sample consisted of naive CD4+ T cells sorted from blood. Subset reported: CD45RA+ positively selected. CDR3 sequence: CAISGDLNTEAFF. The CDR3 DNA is TGTGCCATCAGTGGGGACCTGAACACTGAAGCTTTCTTT.